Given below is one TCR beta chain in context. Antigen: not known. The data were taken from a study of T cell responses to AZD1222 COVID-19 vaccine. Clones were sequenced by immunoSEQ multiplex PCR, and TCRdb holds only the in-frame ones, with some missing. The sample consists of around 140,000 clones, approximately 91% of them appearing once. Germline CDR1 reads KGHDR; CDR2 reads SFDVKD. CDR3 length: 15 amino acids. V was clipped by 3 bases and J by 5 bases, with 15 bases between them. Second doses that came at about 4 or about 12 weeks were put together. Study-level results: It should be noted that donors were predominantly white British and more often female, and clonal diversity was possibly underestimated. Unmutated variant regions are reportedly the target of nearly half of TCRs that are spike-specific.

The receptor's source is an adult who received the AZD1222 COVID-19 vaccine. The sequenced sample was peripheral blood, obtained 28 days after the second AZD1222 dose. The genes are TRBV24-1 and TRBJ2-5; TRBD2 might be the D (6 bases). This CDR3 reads CATSDPRGEGETQYF. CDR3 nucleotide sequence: TGTGCCACCAGTGATCCGCGGGGTGAAGGGGAGACCCAGTACTTC.